This passage covers 24 T cell receptor beta chains from one sample sequenced in a study of blood T cell repertoires in COVID-19. The method was immunoSEQ multiplex PCR; TCRdb's version includes in-frame clones alone and lacks a portion of them. This table has roughly 200,000 clones, 82% appearing once. Sequenced input: peripheral blood. Receptors originate from an elderly woman with COVID-19, enrolled during active disease.

This clone was seen only once. The chain recombines TRBV12-3 or TRBV12-4 with TRBJ2-4; 12 nucleotides align to TRBD2. CDR3 length equals 13 residues. Trimming at V came to 6 bases and at J to 6 bases, leaving 0 bases not matched to a gene. The CDR3 reads CASRLAGGNIQYF. The CDR3 DNA reads TGTGCCAGCAGACTAGCGGGGGGAAACATTCAGTACTTC.

The rearrangement joins TRBV9 to TRBJ2-2; perhaps TRBD1 as D (7 bases). The V and J ends lost 4 bases and 0 bases respectively, with 10 bases between them. Looked up from germline, CDR1 is SGDLS and CDR2 is YYNGEE. The CDR3 length is 15 residues. The CDR3 spells CASSSRGANTGELFF. DNA for the CDR3: TGTGCCAGCAGCTCCAGGGGGGCGAACACCGGGGAGCTGTTTTTT.

The V and J genes are TRBV28 and TRBJ1-1; D remains ambiguous. Trimming removed 6 bases from V and 4 bases from J, with 15 bases in between. Per the germline V gene, CDR1 is MDHEN and CDR2 is SYDVKM. The CDR3 is 14 amino acids. CDR3 residues: CASRDPRRITEAFF. CDR3 DNA: TGTGCCAGCAGGGATCCCAGGAGGATCACTGAAGCTTTCTTT.

This chain connects TRBV3-1 (or the pseudogene TRBV3-2) to TRBJ1-2; TRBD1 agrees at 8 bases. Trimming cost V 4 bases and J 4 bases; bases outside gene matches: 8. The CDR3 runs 15 residues. Germline V gene lookup returns CDR1 LGHDT and CDR2 YNNKEL (reference sequence). CDR3 nucleotide sequence: TGTGCCAGCAGCCTACGACAGGGGAAGGCCTATGGCTACACCTTC. As protein: CASSLRQGKAYGYTF.

This clone was counted a single time. The J gene is TRBJ2-1, the V gene TRBV24-1; TRBD2 matches 10 bases. The CDR3 covers 16 residues. Trimming took 6 bases from V and 4 from J; bases not matched to a gene: 8. The germline gives CDR1 KGHDR, CDR2 SFDVKD. As DNA, the CDR3 is TGTGCCACCAGTCTGGCTAGCGGGAGTGGGTACAATGAGCAGTTCTTC. The encoded protein is CATSLASGSGYNEQFF.

This chain links TRBV18 with TRBJ2-5; perhaps TRBD1 as D (6 bases). The germline V gene has CDR1 KGHSH and CDR2 LQKENI. There are 13 residues in the CDR3. V lost 6 bases, J lost 9 bases, and 17 bases lay in between. CDR3 sequence: CASSPDSGRSQYF. The CDR3 bases are TGTGCCAGCTCCCCGGACAGCGGCAGGTCCCAGTACTTC.

This clone appeared a few times. The J gene is TRBJ2-1, the V gene TRBV4-3; TRBD2 matches at 8 bases. Germline V gene data show CDR1 as LGHNA and CDR2 as YSLEER. This CDR3 has 15 residues. V shed 1 base, J shed 8 bases, and the junction held 7 bases outside the gene matches. The CDR3 DNA sequence: TGCGCCAGCAGCCAAGGGGATAGCGGGACCTATGAGCAGTTCTTC. It translates to CASSQGDSGTYEQFF.

The chain links TRBV28 to TRBJ1-1; 7 bases fit TRBD1. The germline V gene has CDR1 MDHEN and CDR2 SYDVKM. Trimming removed 11 bases from V and 4 bases from J; junction bases left unmatched: 4. This CDR3 is 11 amino acids long. CDR3 residues: CAVAGGTEAFF. The CDR3 region has the DNA TGTGCCGTTGCAGGGGGCACTGAAGCTTTCTTT.

This chain links TRBV12-3 or TRBV12-4 with TRBJ1-1; D might be TRBD1 (6 bases). The length of the CDR3 is 10 residues. Trimming took 10 bases from V and 8 from J, leaving 11 bases between them. CDR3 in DNA: TGTGCCACCGGAAGGGGGGAAGCTTTCTTT. Its protein is CATGRGEAFF.

The chain carries TRBV11-2 and TRBJ2-5; 8 nucleotides align to TRBD2. Germline V gives CDR1 SGHAT, CDR2 FQNNGV. V was pared by 5 bases and J by 4 bases, with 6 bases of the junction left unmatched. The CDR3 length is 14 residues. CDR3 residues: CASSPQAGVETQYF. In nucleotides, the CDR3 is TGTGCCAGCAGCCCCCAAGCGGGAGTAGAGACCCAGTACTTC. Complete variable domain (other parts from reference TRBV11-2 and TRBJ2-5): EAGVAQSPRYKIIEKRQSVAFWCNPISGHATLYWYQQILGQGPKLLIQFQNNGVVDDSQLPKDRFSAERLKGVDSTLKIQPAKLEDSAVYLCASSPQAGVETQYFGPGTRLLVL.

The rearrangement joins TRBV3-1 (or the pseudogene TRBV3-2) to TRBJ2-7, with TRBD2 matching 12 bases. CDR3 length equals 16 residues. Unmatched junction bases numbered 7, after V lost 3 bases and J lost 4 bases. Germline V gene lookup returns CDR1 LGHDT and CDR2 YNNKEL (reference sequence). The CDR3, as DNA: TGTGCCAGCAGCCAGGGTACTAGCGGGGGGTTATACGAGCAGTACTTC. Translation gives CASSQGTSGGLYEQYF.

The chain combines TRBV2 with TRBJ1-5; D perhaps matches TRBD1 (5 bases). The CDR3 covers 15 residues. Germline CDR1 and CDR2: SNHLY and FYNNEI. V lost 3 bases to trimming and J lost 1 base, with 10 bases between them. CDR3 DNA sequence: TGTGCCAGCAGTGACGCAGGGTTAAGCAATCAGCCCCAGCATTTT. Its protein product is CASSDAGLSNQPQHF. The full variable domain, completed using reference TRBV2 and TRBJ1-5, is EPEVTQTPSHQVTQMGQEVILRCVPISNHLYFYWYRQILGQKVEFLVSFYNNEISEKSEIFDDQFSVERPDGSNFTLKIRSTKLEDSAMYFCASSDAGLSNQPQHFGDGTRLSIL.

The gene calls are TRBV6-2 or TRBV6-3 and TRBJ1-2, with 7 bases matching TRBD1. Germline CDR1 MNHEY, CDR2 SVGEGT. There are 17 residues in the CDR3. The V and J ends lost 5 bases and 4 bases, in that order; junction bases with no gene match: 16. In nucleotides, the CDR3 is TGTGCCAGCAGTCGCGCCCCTTCGACAGGGAGTCTCTATGGCTACACCTTC. This sequence encodes CASSRAPSTGSLYGYTF.

The chain employs TRBV4-3 and TRBJ1-1, with D unclear. The CDR3 is 15 amino acids. Trimming took off 1 base at V and 5 bases at J, with 14 bases between the two ends. CDR1 LGHNA and CDR2 YSLEER come from the germline V gene. The CDR3 sequence: CASSQGSSGRTEAFF. The CDR3 DNA follows: TGCGCCAGCAGCCAAGGGTCGTCAGGTCGAACTGAAGCTTTCTTT.

V and J are TRBV7-9 and TRBJ2-3, with a tentative D call TRBD2 (5 bases). The CDR3 is made up of 14 amino acids. From germline, CDR1 is SEHNR and CDR2 FQNEAQ (reference sequence). The germline V and J ends were trimmed by 0 bases and 1 base, with 5 bases remaining between them. In DNA form, the CDR3 reads TGTGCCAGCAGCTTAGCTAGCGGCACAGATACGCAGTATTTT. This codes for CASSLASGTDTQYF.

The V and J genes are TRBV5-1 and TRBJ2-3; no clear D. V was cut by 4 bases and J by 2 bases, with 11 bases left in between. Germline loops: CDR1 SGHRS, CDR2 YFSETQ. The CDR3 is made up of 14 amino acids. The CDR3, as DNA: TGCGCCAGCAGCCGTGGGCCGTCCACAGATACGCAGTATTTT. Protein: CASSRGPSTDTQYF.

CDR3 nucleotide sequence: TGTGCCAGCGGGGGGTTTGCTGAAGCTTTCTTT. Its protein product is CASGGFAEAFF. The rearrangement uses TRBV2 and TRBJ1-1; D might be TRBD1 (5 bases). Trimming took 8 bases from V and 6 from J, leaving 10 bases between them. Germline lookup yields CDR1 SNHLY and CDR2 FYNNEI. The CDR3 is 11 residues long.

In this sample, this clone turned up once. This rearrangement joins TRBV11-3 to TRBJ2-1, with unresolved D. Germline CDR1 is SGHNT and CDR2 is YENEEA. V gave up 5 bases and J gave up 5 bases, with 10 bases separating them. This CDR3 comprises 13 residues. The CDR3 nucleotides read TGTGCCAGCAGCCTCACTCCCGACAATGAGCAGTTCTTC. This sequence encodes CASSLTPDNEQFF.

The chain is built from TRBV11-2 and TRBJ2-7; TRBD2 aligns across 13 bases. After removal of 5 bases from V and 2 bases from J, the junction contained 3 bases not matched to a gene. Germline assignment: CDR1 SGHAT and CDR2 FQNNGV. This CDR3 is 15 amino acids long. The CDR3 protein is CASSLLAGGTYEQYF. The CDR3, as DNA: TGTGCCAGCAGCCTACTAGCGGGGGGGACCTACGAGCAGTACTTC.

The chain employs TRBV6-5 and TRBJ1-3; D remains ambiguous. CDR3 length equals 16 residues. The V gene's germline CDR1 is MNHEY and CDR2 SVGAGI. Between the trimmed V and J ends, which lost 4 bases and 0 bases, there was a span of 13 bases. CDR3 sequence (DNA): TGTGCCAGCAGTTTTAGCCAAGAGGGCTCTGGAAACACCATATATTTT. Protein product: CASSFSQEGSGNTIYF.

The J gene is TRBJ1-6, the V gene TRBV9; TRBD1 matches at 7 bases. There are 14 residues in the CDR3. The J segment lost 9 bases and the V segment lost 3 bases, leaving 6 bases of the junction unmatched. Germline CDR1 reads SGDLS; CDR2 reads YYNGEE. This CDR3 is CASSALTGRSPLHF. CDR3 DNA sequence: TGTGCCAGCAGCGCCCTGACAGGGCGTTCACCCCTCCACTTT. The full variable domain, with the rest looked up from reference TRBV9 and TRBJ1-6, is DSGVTQTPKHLITATGQRVTLRCSPRSGDLSVYWYQQSLDQGLQFLIQYYNGEERAKGNILERFSAQQFPDLHSELNLSSLELGDSALYFCASSALTGRSPLHFGNGTRLTVT.

V and J are TRBV6-5 and TRBJ2-7; 9 bases align to TRBD1. V dropped 5 bases and J dropped 6; count of bases not matched to a gene: 8. The CDR3 runs to 14 residues. Germline lookup yields CDR1 MNHEY and CDR2 SVGAGI. The CDR3 loop reads CASSRGQGTSEQYF. The CDR3 DNA sequence: TGTGCCAGCAGTCGAGGACAGGGGACCTCCGAGCAGTACTTC.

This clone appeared a single time. The chain links TRBV5-5 to TRBJ2-5, with a possible D match to TRBD2 (6 bases). Per the germline V gene, CDR1 is SGHKS and CDR2 is YYEKEE (reference sequence). The CDR3 loop spans 15 amino acids. The germline V and J ends were trimmed by 2 bases and 5 bases, with 16 bases remaining between them. CDR3 sequence reads: CASSFGRGTFETQYF. The CDR3 DNA sequence: TGTGCCAGCAGCTTCGGCCGGGGGACGTTCGAGACCCAGTACTTC.

This chain joins TRBV7-2 and TRBJ1-3; D may be TRBD1 (5 bases). The CDR3 length is 14 residues. Between the trimmed V and J ends, which lost 5 bases and 4 bases, there was a span of 12 bases. The germline V gene encodes CDR1 SGHTA and CDR2 FQGNSA. The CDR3 sequence is CASSLGAGGNTIYF. CDR3 coding DNA: TGTGCCAGCAGCCTCGGGGCGGGAGGAAACACCATATATTTT.